This T cell receptor beta chain was sequenced in a study of cytomegalovirus exposure and HLA in healthy donors. As for this clone: The target antigen is unknown.

Sequencing used immunoSEQ multiplex PCR; TCRdb keeps in-frame clones, though not all of them. The sample comprises about 200,000 clones, 70% to 90% of which are singletons, and 5.5% to 6.5% rests with the top ten. V was pared by 4 bases and J by 6 bases, with 11 bases of the junction left unmatched. The germline V gene encodes CDR1 GTSNPN and CDR2 SVGIG (reference sequence). This CDR3 contains 16 residues. Study-wide results and limits: Both high specificity and high sensitivity reportedly marked the classifier's diagnosis of cytomegalovirus status. The listing of roughly 160 TCR beta chains classed them as cytomegalovirus-associated. Most observed TCR sequences were rare, whereas some public TCRs were detected in many donors.

This TCR was recovered from a woman aged 18 to 35 in good health and CMV-seronegative. The genes are TRBV30 and TRBJ2-3; 12 positions agree with TRBD2. The sample taken for sequencing was PBMCs. The CDR3 bases are TGTGCCTGGAAAAAGAAGGGACTAGCGGGTGGGGATACGCAGTATTTT. It translates to CAWKKKGLAGGDTQYF.